One and the same sample provided the 9 T cell receptor beta chains below, sequenced in a study of T cell responses to AZD1222 COVID-19 vaccine. TCRdb keeps only in-frame clones here, not all; method: immunoSEQ multiplex PCR. The sample consists of approximately 110,000 clones, more than 80% of them appearing once. The sample was peripheral blood, taken on day 0 of AZD1222 vaccination. These receptor sequences come from an adult in good health.

The V gene is TRBV4-1, the J gene TRBJ1-3; 7 nucleotides agree with TRBD1. Germline CDR1 reads MGHRA; CDR2 reads YSYEKL. The V segment lost 1 base and the J segment 2 bases; nucleotides outside the gene matches: 8. The CDR3 loop spans 17 amino acids. The CDR3 DNA is TGCGCCAGCAGCCAAGGGGCGGGGGACAGACCTGGAAACACCATATATTTT. Translation: CASSQGAGDRPGNTIYF.

V and J are TRBV6-1 and TRBJ1-5, with D uncertain. There are 14 residues in the CDR3. Trimming shortened V by 1 base and J by 3 bases, and 7 bases separated the two germline ends. Germline lookup yields CDR1 MNHNS and CDR2 SASEGT. The CDR3 sequence is CASSEDRSNQPQHF. The CDR3 DNA sequence: TGTGCCAGCAGTGAAGACAGATCCAATCAGCCCCAGCATTTT.

The chain couples TRBV27 to TRBJ1-2; D possibly corresponds to TRBD1 (5 bases). The germline V gene encodes CDR1 MNHEY and CDR2 SMNVEV (reference sequence). The CDR3 has 14 amino acids. V was clipped by 6 bases and J by 0 bases, with 11 bases between them. CDR3 sequence reads: CASRTEGANYGYTF. The CDR3 DNA reads TGTGCCAGCAGGACAGAAGGGGCTAACTATGGCTACACCTTC.

The chain links TRBV5-4 to TRBJ1-6; TRBD1 matches 8 bases. CDR1 is SGHNT, CDR2 YYREEE, per germline (reference sequence). The CDR3 has 16 amino acids. The V and J ends lost 4 bases and 11 bases, in that order; junction bases with no gene match: 14. The chain's CDR3 is CASSTRTGPPATPLHF. Here the CDR3 DNA reads TGTGCCAGCAGCACCCGGACAGGGCCCCCAGCAACACCCCTCCACTTT.

V usage is TRBV11-2 and J usage is TRBJ1-1, with 10 bases aligning to TRBD1. From germline, CDR1 is SGHAT and CDR2 FQNNGV. The CDR3 covers 16 residues. Unmatched junction bases numbered 8, after V lost 5 bases and J lost 2 bases. CDR3 coding DNA: TGTGCCAGCAGCCGTTTCGGACAGGGGGGAAACACTGAAGCTTTCTTT. It yields the protein CASSRFGQGGNTEAFF.

CDR3 sequence (DNA): TGTGCCAGCAGCCAGAGGGGCCTAGTACGAGAGACCCAGTACTTC. Its translation is CASSQRGLVRETQYF. This chain joins TRBV7-9 and TRBJ2-5, with D possibly called TRBD1 or TRBD2 (5 bases each). CDR3 length: 15 amino acids. Germline V CDR1 and CDR2: SEHNR, FQNEAQ (reference sequence). Trimming stripped 5 bases from V and 4 bases from J, with 17 bases between.

The chain employs TRBV18 and TRBJ1-5, with 7 bases lining up with TRBD1. J gave up 12 bases and V 2 bases, and 7 bases lay outside the gene matches. Germline loops: CDR1 KGHSH, CDR2 LQKENI. The CDR3 is 13 amino acids. Here the CDR3 DNA reads TGTGCCAGCTCACCAACTACAGGGGAGGTCCAGCATTTT. As protein: CASSPTTGEVQHF.

This chain links TRBV5-1 with TRBJ2-1; D might be TRBD2 (6 bases). Germline lookup yields CDR1 SGHRS and CDR2 YFSETQ. The germline V and J ends were trimmed by 0 bases and 9 bases, with 16 bases remaining between them. The CDR3 covers 15 residues. This chain's CDR3 is CASSLALAGLGEQFF. As DNA, the CDR3 is TGCGCCAGCAGCTTGGCTTTGGCGGGGCTGGGTGAGCAGTTCTTC.

The chain links TRBV6-2 or TRBV6-3 to TRBJ2-5, with TRBD2 identical over 11 bases. The CDR3 covers 17 residues. Trimming at V came to 1 base and at J to 4 bases, leaving 8 bases not matched to a gene. In germline, CDR1 is MNHEY, CDR2 SVGEGT. The CDR3 reads CASSYYGSGGVGETQYF. The CDR3 region has the DNA TGTGCCAGCAGTTACTATGGTAGCGGGGGGGTAGGAGAGACCCAGTACTTC.